This T cell receptor beta chain derives from a study of graft-versus-host responses after intestinal transplantation. Study-wide background: Induction using anti-thymocyte globulin, followed by tacrolimus and steroids for about three years, was given to all recipients.

Sequencing was performed with immunoSEQ multiplex PCR; in TCRdb, only in-frame clones are kept and a portion is missing. This table holds almost 55,000 clones, roughly 89% found once. Details on this clone: The antigen is unknown.

The CDR3 is made up of 17 amino acids. General observations from the study: Researchers found GvH clones in recipient marrow, and some showed up first in ileum or blood.

The TCR was taken from a human patient who received an intestinal transplant, so some T cells may come from the graft donor. The chain combines TRBV21-1 with TRBJ1-5. TRBV21-1 corresponds to a pseudogene. The sequenced sample was PBMCs, obtained approximately 97 weeks after intestinal transplant. CDR3 coding DNA: TGTGCCAGCAGCAAGGGACGGGGGATATATAGCAATCAGCCCCAGCATTTT. Encoded protein: CASSKGRGIYSNQPQHF.